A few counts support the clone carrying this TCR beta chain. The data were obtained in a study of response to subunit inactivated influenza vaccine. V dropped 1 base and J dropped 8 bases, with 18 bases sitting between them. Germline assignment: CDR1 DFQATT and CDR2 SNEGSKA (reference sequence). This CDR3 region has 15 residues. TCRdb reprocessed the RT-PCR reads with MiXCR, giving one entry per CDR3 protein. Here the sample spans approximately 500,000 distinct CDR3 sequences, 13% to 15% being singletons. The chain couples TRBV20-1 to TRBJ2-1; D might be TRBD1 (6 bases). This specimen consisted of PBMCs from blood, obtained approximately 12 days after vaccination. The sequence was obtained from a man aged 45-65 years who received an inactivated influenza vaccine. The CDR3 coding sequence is TGCAGTGCTAGAGTCCAGGGGAACTCCCGGGATGAGCAGTTCTTC. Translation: CSARVQGNSRDEQFF.